This TCR beta chain was sequenced for a study of CD8 T cells in ankylosing spondylitis. Study outcomes and limitations: Reportedly, significant enrichment of disease-linked clones occurred in matched ankylosing spondylitis synovial fluid. Seemingly distinctive of ankylosing spondylitis blood was a TCR beta motif formed by eight highly homologous variants.

Generation of TCR beta libraries employed quantitative 5'-RACE incorporating molecular barcodes. TCRdb reprocessed the 5' RACE reads via MiXCR and lists one record per CDR3 protein. Of around 130,000 distinct CDR3 sequences listed, roughly 15% are singletons. This clonotype has more than one count but fewer than ten. The antigen is undetermined. The CDR3 loop spans 14 amino acids. Trimming cost V 6 bases and J 5 bases, with 17 bases left between them. CDR1 and CDR2 from the germline V gene are SEHNR and FQNEAQ (reference sequence). This rearrangement joins TRBV7-9 to TRBJ2-7; no definite D call. Sequencing used blood, either unsorted or a sorted T cell fraction (not recorded which). The source of this sequence is a male donor with ankylosing spondylitis. The CDR3 protein is CASSLVMGFNEQYF. CDR3 nucleotide sequence: TGTGCCAGCAGTCTCGTTATGGGCTTCAACGAGCAGTACTTC.